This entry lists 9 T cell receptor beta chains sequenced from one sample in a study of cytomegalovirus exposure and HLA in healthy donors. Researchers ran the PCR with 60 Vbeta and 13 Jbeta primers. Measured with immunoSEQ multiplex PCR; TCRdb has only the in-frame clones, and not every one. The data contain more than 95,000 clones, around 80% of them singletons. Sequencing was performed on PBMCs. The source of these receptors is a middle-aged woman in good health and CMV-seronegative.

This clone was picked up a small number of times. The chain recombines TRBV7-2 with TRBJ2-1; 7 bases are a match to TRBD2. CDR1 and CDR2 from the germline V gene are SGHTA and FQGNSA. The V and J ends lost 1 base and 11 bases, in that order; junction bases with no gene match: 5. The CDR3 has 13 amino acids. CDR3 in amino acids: CASSLGPGGKQFF. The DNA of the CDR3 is TGTGCCAGCAGCTTAGGGCCGGGGGGTAAGCAGTTCTTC.

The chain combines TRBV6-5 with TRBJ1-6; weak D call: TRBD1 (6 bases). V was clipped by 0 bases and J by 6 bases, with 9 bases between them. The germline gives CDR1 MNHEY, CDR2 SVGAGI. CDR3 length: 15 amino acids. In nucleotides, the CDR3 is TGTGCCAGCAGTTACTCAGGCAGGGGTAATTCACCCCTCCACTTT. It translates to CASSYSGRGNSPLHF.

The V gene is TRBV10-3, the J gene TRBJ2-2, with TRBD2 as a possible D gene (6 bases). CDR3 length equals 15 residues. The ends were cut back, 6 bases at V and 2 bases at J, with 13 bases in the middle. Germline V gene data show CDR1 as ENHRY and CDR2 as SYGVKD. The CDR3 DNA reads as TGTGCCATCAGCCCCGGGGGACGAAACACCGGGGAGCTGTTTTTT. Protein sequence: CAISPGGRNTGELFF.

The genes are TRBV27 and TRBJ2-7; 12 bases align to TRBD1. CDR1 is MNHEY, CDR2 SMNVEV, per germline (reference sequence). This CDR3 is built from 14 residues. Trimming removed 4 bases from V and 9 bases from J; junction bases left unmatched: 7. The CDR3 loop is CASSSWDRGHWQYF. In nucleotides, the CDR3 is TGTGCCAGCAGTTCCTGGGACAGGGGGCACTGGCAGTACTTC.

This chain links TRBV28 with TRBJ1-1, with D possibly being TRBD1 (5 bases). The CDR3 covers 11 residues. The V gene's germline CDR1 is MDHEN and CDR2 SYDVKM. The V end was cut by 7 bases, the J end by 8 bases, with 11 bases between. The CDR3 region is CASNLRQEAFF. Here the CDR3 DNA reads TGTGCCAGCAACCTAAGACAGGAAGCTTTCTTT. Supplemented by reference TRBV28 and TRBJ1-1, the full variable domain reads DVKVTQSSRYLVKRTGEKVFLECVQDMDHENMFWYRQDPGLGLRLIYFSYDVKMKEKGDIPEGYSVSREKKERFSLILESASTNQTSMYLCASNLRQEAFFGQGTRLTVV.

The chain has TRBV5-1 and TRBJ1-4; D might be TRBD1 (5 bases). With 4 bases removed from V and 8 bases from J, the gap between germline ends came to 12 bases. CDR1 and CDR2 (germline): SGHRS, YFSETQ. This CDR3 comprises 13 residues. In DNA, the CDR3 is TGCGCCAGCAGCCCCGACAGCTTAGAAAAACTGTTTTTT. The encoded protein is CASSPDSLEKLFF.

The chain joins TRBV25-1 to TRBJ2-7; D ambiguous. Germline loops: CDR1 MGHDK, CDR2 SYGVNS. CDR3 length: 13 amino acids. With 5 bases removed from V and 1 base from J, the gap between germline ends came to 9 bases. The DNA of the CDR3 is TGTGCCAGCAGTACGGTAAAATCCTACGAGCAGTACTTC. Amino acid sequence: CASSTVKSYEQYF.

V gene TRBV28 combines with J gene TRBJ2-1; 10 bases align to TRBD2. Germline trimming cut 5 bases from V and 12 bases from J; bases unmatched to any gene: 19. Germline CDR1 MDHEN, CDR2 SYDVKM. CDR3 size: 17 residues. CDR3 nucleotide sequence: TGTGCCAGCAGTCTCATCGCCCCCGGGACTAGCGCCGTAGGGCAGTTCTTC. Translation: CASSLIAPGTSAVGQFF.

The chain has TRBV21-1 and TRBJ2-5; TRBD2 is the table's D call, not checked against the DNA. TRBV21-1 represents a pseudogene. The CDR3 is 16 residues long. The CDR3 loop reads CASGKGASGDQETQYF. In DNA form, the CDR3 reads TGTGCCAGCGGAAAAGGGGCTAGCGGGGACCAAGAGACCCAGTACTTC.